This is a list of T cell receptor beta chains from one sample in a study of blood T cell repertoires in COVID-19. TCRdb keeps only in-frame clones here, not all; method: immunoSEQ multiplex PCR. The sample holds 30,000 to 45,000 clones, around 80% seen once. The sample consisted of peripheral blood. The origin of the receptors is a man aged 60-69 years with acute or convalescent COVID-19. Each CDR3 is given with its conserved first and last residue. A D gene is named only where the DNA matches it firmly. The size of a clone is reported for some rows only, either as once, few or many, or as a class for expanded clones.

d_gene	v_gene	abundance	j_gene	CDR3nt	CDR3aa
.	TRBV28	.	TRBJ2-3	TGTGCCAGCAGTGGACTAATCACAGATACGCAGTATTTT	CASSGLITDTQYF
.	TRBV9	many	TRBJ1-6	TGTGCCAGCAGCTCCGGGAGCTCCTATAATTCACCCCTCCACTTT	CASSSGSSYNSPLHF
.	TRBV2	medium-sized	TRBJ2-3	TGTGCCAGCAGTGGGGCCCCCGCAGATACGCAGTATTTT	CASSGAPADTQYF
TRBD1	TRBV2	.	TRBJ1-1	TGTGCCAGCAGTGAGGAGACAGGGTTTAACACTGAAGCTTTCTTT	CASSEETGFNTEAFF
.	TRBV9	.	TRBJ2-7	TGTGCCAGCAGCGCTGGGCGGGTCTCCTACGAGCAGTACTTC	CASSAGRVSYEQYF
TRBD2	TRBV4-3	.	TRBJ2-5	TGCGCCAGCAGCGGAGGACTAGCGGGAGAGACCCAGTACTTC	CASSGGLAGETQYF
.	TRBV6-5	.	TRBJ1-1	TGTGCCAGCAGGGAGGGGAACACTGAAGCTTTCTTT	CASREGNTEAFF
.	TRBV5-1	.	TRBJ2-7	TGCGCCAGCACAAACCCCCCAAGCCACGAGCAGTACTTC	CASTNPPSHEQYF
.	TRBV21-1	.	TRBJ2-7	TGTGCCAGCAGCAGGGACAGGGGCCACGAGCAGTACTTC	CASSRDRGHEQYF
.	TRBV11-2	few	TRBJ1-1	TGTGCCAGCAGCTTAGACCCTCAGGTGAACACTGAAGCTTTCTTT	CASSLDPQVNTEAFF
.	TRBV24-1	.	TRBJ2-5	TGTGCCACCAGTGTTTCAGGCCAAGAGACCCAGTACTTC	CATSVSGQETQYF
TRBD2	TRBV10-1	.	TRBJ2-1	TGCGCCAGCAGTGAGGGGATACTAGCGGGAATTGAGCAGTTCTTC	CASSEGILAGIEQFF
TRBD2	TRBV19	.	TRBJ2-1	TGTGCCAGTAGTATCTTCGGGACTAGCGGGAGTAATGAGCAGTTCTTC	CASSIFGTSGSNEQFF
.	TRBV11-2	.	TRBJ2-1	TGTGCCAGCAGCTTAGATCCCCCCAATAGCATCTTC	CASSLDPPNSIF
.	TRBV15	once	TRBJ1-4	TGTGCCACCAGCAGAGATAGAGGGGAAGGGGGACCCGGAAGAGATGAAAAACTGTTTTTT	CATSRDRGEGGPGRDEKLFF